The clone carrying this T cell receptor (beta chain) was observed a handful of times. The sample comes from a study of blood T cell repertoires in COVID-19. The overall study: PBMCs, B-cell-depleted T cells, or T cells provided the cDNA or gDNA that made up the material.

V shed 3 bases and J shed 4 bases, with 15 bases lying between them. The CDR3 length is 16 residues. Looked up from germline, CDR1 is SGHVS and CDR2 is FQNEAQ. The method was immunoSEQ multiplex PCR; TCRdb's version includes in-frame clones alone and lacks a portion of them. The sample holds about 150,000 clones, 65% to 90% seen once. This chain joins TRBV7-8 and TRBJ2-2; D is perhaps TRBD2 (7 bases). The receptor comes from a man in his 70s with acute or convalescent COVID-19. Sequenced sample: peripheral blood. The DNA of the CDR3 is TGTGCCAGCAGCTTGACGGGGGGCTCGGGCACCGGGGAGCTGTTTTTT. Its protein is CASSLTGGSGTGELFF.